The rows below give T cell receptor beta chains drawn from one sample of a study of blood T cells in healthy people across ages. TCRdb independently ran MiXCR on the 5' RACE reads; one entry per CDR3 protein. This table holds roughly 1,500,000 distinct CDR3 sequences, about 35% found once. The material sequenced was blood. The receptors were gathered from a woman in her 30s in good health. Each CDR3 is given with its conserved first and last residue. D genes are given only for firm matches. Part of the rows lack a size; the others show once, few, many or a class for expanded clones.

d_call	clone_size	v_call	cdr3_length	j_call	cdr3_nt	cdr3_aa
NA	few	TRBV20-1	13	TRBJ2-1	TGCAGTGCCACTAGCCATTCGGGCGGAGAGCAGTTCTTC	CSATSHSGGEQFF
NA	many	TRBV29-1	12	TRBJ2-7	TGCAGCGTTGTTACGGTCTCCTACGAGCAGTACTTC	CSVVTVSYEQYF
NA	NA	TRBV27	15	TRBJ1-5	TGTGCCAGCAACCCGGACGGGGATCGCAATCAGCCCCAGCATTTT	CASNPDGDRNQPQHF
NA	NA	TRBV9	15	TRBJ2-3	TGTGCCAGCAGCGTAGCCGTGCAATTAACAGATACGCAGTATTTT	CASSVAVQLTDTQYF
TRBD1	NA	TRBV5-5	15	TRBJ2-7	TGTGCCAGCAGCTCGACAGGGAGCCTTACCTACGAGCAGTACTTC	CASSSTGSLTYEQYF
NA	NA	TRBV27	15	TRBJ1-6	TGTGCCAGCAGTGTCTCCCCAGGGTTAAATTCACCCCTCCACTTT	CASSVSPGLNSPLHF
NA	few	TRBV4-1	15	TRBJ2-6	TGCGCCAGCAGCCGTGAGGGGACCGGGGCCAACGTCCTGACTTTC	CASSREGTGANVLTF
NA	few	TRBV11-2	16	TRBJ1-1	TGTGCCAGCAGCCCCATAGGTCAGGGGACGTTCACTGAAGCTTTCTTT	CASSPIGQGTFTEAFF
NA	few	TRBV20-1	19	TRBJ2-1	TGCAGTGCTAGAGATACGGGGCTCCGAAGGGCCTGGGTGTACAATGAGCAGTTCTTC	CSARDTGLRRAWVYNEQFF
NA	NA	TRBV3-1	13	TRBJ2-5	TGTGCCAGCAGCCAACCGTACCAAGAGACCCAGTACTTC	CASSQPYQETQYF
NA	few	TRBV20-1	14	TRBJ2-3	TGCAGTGCCCGGTTGCGGGGACGCACAGATACGCAGTATTTT	CSARLRGRTDTQYF
NA	many	TRBV12-3/TRBV12-4	14	TRBJ2-7	TGTGCCAGCACAATGGCAGGGGGGATCAACGAGCAGTACTTC	CASTMAGGINEQYF
NA	NA	TRBV7-9	15	TRBJ2-1	TGTGCCAGCAGCCGCCTGTTGGACAGTAACAATGAGCAGTTCTTC	CASSRLLDSNNEQFF
NA	NA	TRBV6-2/TRBV6-3	12	TRBJ2-7	TGTGCCAGCAGGCAGACAGACTACGAGCAGTACTTC	CASRQTDYEQYF
TRBD2	few	TRBV5-1	15	TRBJ2-5	TGCGCCAGCAGCTTGGTTGTAGCGGGGTACGAGACCCAGTACTTC	CASSLVVAGYETQYF
TRBD2	NA	TRBV10-3	14	TRBJ2-2	TGTGCCATCCTAGCGGGAGGGAACACCGGGGAGCTGTTTTTT	CAILAGGNTGELFF
TRBD1	few	TRBV6-6	15	TRBJ2-7	TGTGCCAGCAGTTACACGACAGGGTACCCCTACGAGCAGTACTTC	CASSYTTGYPYEQYF
NA	many	TRBV4-1	16	TRBJ2-3	TGCGCCAGCAGCCAAGATCCTTACCTAAACACAGATACGCAGTATTTT	CASSQDPYLNTDTQYF
TRBD1	few	TRBV27	15	TRBJ1-2	TGTGCCAGCAGTACGACAGGGGGCGCTGGGTATGGCTACACCTTC	CASSTTGGAGYGYTF
TRBD1	NA	TRBV5-1	15	TRBJ2-2	TGCGCCAGCGGAGGGACAGGCCCAAACACCGGGGAGCTGTTTTTT	CASGGTGPNTGELFF
NA	few	TRBV5-1	13	TRBJ2-3	TGCGCCAGCAGCTCCACTATCACAGATACGCAGTATTTT	CASSSTITDTQYF
NA	NA	TRBV2	14	TRBJ2-7	TGTGCCAGCAATCCACAGGGAAGCTCCTACGAGCAGTACTTC	CASNPQGSSYEQYF
TRBD1	few	TRBV27	15	TRBJ2-3	TGTGCCAGCAGTACCCGACAGGGTGGGTCAGATACGCAGTATTTT	CASSTRQGGSDTQYF
TRBD1	many	TRBV20-1	17	TRBJ2-1	TGCAGTGCTAGGGGGCCTATTCACAGGGGGCAGGGCAATGAGCAGTTCTTC	CSARGPIHRGQGNEQFF
TRBD2	NA	TRBV10-1	13	TRBJ2-3	TGCGCCAGCAGTGTCAGCGGGGGTTCCCCGCAGTATTTT	CASSVSGGSPQYF